These T cell receptor beta chains were read from a single sample in a study of blood T cell repertoires in COVID-19. TCRdb's copy holds only in-frame clones and misses some; the assay was immunoSEQ multiplex PCR. The sample includes approximately 250,000 clones, approximately 88% of them seen just once. Specimen: PBMCs or T cells enriched from blood (not recorded which). All receptors derive from a woman aged 40 to 50 with acute COVID-19. CDR3s include the opening cysteine and the closing phenylalanine or tryptophan. D genes are given only for firm matches. Not every row has a clone size; where given, it reads once, few, many or a size class.

- TRBD2 TRBJ2-5 TRBV5-8 TGTGCCAGCAGCTTGCTGGGGCTAGCGGGGTACCAAGAGACCCAGTACTTC CASSLLGLAGYQETQYF
- TRBD1 TRBJ1-1 TRBV5-8 TGTGCCAGCAAAAAGGGGGCGCGGAACACTGAAGCTTTCTTT CASKKGARNTEAFF
- - TRBJ2-7 TRBV19 TGTGCCAGTAGTCGGACAGTTGATTACGAGCAGTACTTC CASSRTVDYEQYF
- - TRBJ2-3 TRBV7-8 TGTGCCAGCAGCGTGACTAGAGGTGGTGCAGCAGCGCAGTATTTT CASSVTRGGAAAQYF
- TRBD1 TRBJ1-6 TRBV6-5 TGTGCCAGCAGTCGACGGCAGGGGGCGGAATCACCCCTCCACTTT CASSRRQGAESPLHF
- - TRBJ1-2 TRBV5-1 TGCGCCAGCAGCCCGCAGATTATTCAGAACTATGGCTACACCTTC CASSPQIIQNYGYTF
- TRBD1 TRBJ1-4 TRBV5-8 TGTGCCAGCAGCGGCGGGGACAGGTGGGCCGAGAAACTGTTTTTT CASSGGDRWAEKLFF
- TRBD2 TRBJ2-3 TRBV30 TGTGCCTGCCCGACTAGCGGGGCTGCAGATACGCAGTATTTT CACPTSGAADTQYF
- - TRBJ1-5 TRBV10-3 TGTGCCGTAATGACAGAGGTTGGATTGCCCCAGCATTTT CAVMTEVGLPQHF
- TRBD2 TRBJ2-7 TRBV5-1 TGCGCCAGCAGCTCTCAAACCCAGGGAGGGACCTACGAGCAGTACTTC CASSSQTQGGTYEQYF
- - TRBJ1-4 TRBV6-5 TGTGCCATCTCGTTAGGGGAAGGATATGAAAAACTGTTTTTT CAISLGEGYEKLFF
few - TRBJ1-6 TRBV11-2 TGTGCCAGCAGCTTAGCGGGGGGGGGCGCTTCACCCCTCCACTTT CASSLAGGGASPLHF
- TRBD1 TRBJ1-6 TRBV27 TGTGCCAGCAGCCCCGGACAGGCGGTTAATTCACCCCTCCACTTT CASSPGQAVNSPLHF
- - TRBJ1-1 TRBV11-3 TGTGCCAGCAGCCTATTACTAGGCACTGAAGCTTTCTTT CASSLLLGTEAFF
- TRBD1 TRBJ1-3 TRBV6-1 TGTGCCAGCAGTGTCGATGTTTGGGACAGCGGAAACACCATATATTTT CASSVDVWDSGNTIYF
- TRBD2 TRBJ2-1 TRBV27 TGTGCCAGCCGCGATGGGCTTCTAGCGGAGAAGGGGCCTTGGTTCTTC CASRDGLLAEKGPWFF
- TRBD1 TRBJ1-2 TRBV2 TGTGCCAGCAGCCAATCGGACAGGGGGGAGAATGGCTACACCTTC CASSQSDRGENGYTF
- TRBD1 TRBJ1-2 TRBV12-5 TGTGCTAGTGGTTTGGTCCCCAGCGGACAGGGCGGTGGCTACACCTTC CASGLVPSGQGGGYTF
- - TRBJ2-5 TRBV29-1 TGCAGCGTTGACGGCCGGGGGATGATAGAGACCCAGTACTTC CSVDGRGMIETQYF
- TRBD2 TRBJ2-3 TRBV11-3 TGTGCCAGCAGCTTACTCCCGAGCGGGGGCCCCAATAGCACAGATACGCAGTATTTT CASSLLPSGGPNSTDTQYF
few TRBD1 TRBJ1-2 TRBV29-1 TGCAGCGCCTACAGGGGGTCCTATGGCTACACCTTC CSAYRGSYGYTF
- TRBD1 TRBJ1-2 TRBV6-5 TGTGCCAGCAAAGGACAGGGGGCAATCTATGGCTACACCTTC CASKGQGAIYGYTF
- TRBD1 TRBJ1-2 TRBV30 TGTGCCGTTTTCCCCGGGACAGGCTATGGCTACACCTTC CAVFPGTGYGYTF
once TRBD1 TRBJ1-4 TRBV15 TGTGCCACCAGCGTTGACAGGGGCGATGAAAAACTGTTTTTT CATSVDRGDEKLFF
- TRBD1 TRBJ2-1 TRBV27 TGTGCCAGCATTCTCAGGACAGGGCGCTTCACTAAGCAGTTCTTC CASILRTGRFTKQFF
once TRBD1 TRBJ1-1 TRBV2 TGTGCCAGCATGGATGGACAGGGTTTAGGGAAAGCTTTCTTT CASMDGQGLGKAFF
- TRBD1 TRBJ2-2 TRBV18 TGTGCCAGCTCACCACAGACAGGGTCCACCGGGGAGCTGTTTTTT CASSPQTGSTGELFF
once - TRBJ1-1 TRBV25-1 TGTGCCAGCAGTAAACAGCCGAACACTGAAGCTTTCTTT CASSKQPNTEAFF
once TRBD1 TRBJ2-2 TRBV11-2 TGTGCCAGCAGCTCCCGCAGGGGGCTCGAGAACACCGGGGAGCTGTTTTTT CASSSRRGLENTGELFF
many - TRBJ2-6 TRBV7-2 TGTGCCAGCAGCTTAAGAGTTGCGGTTAACTCTGGGGCCAACGTCCTGACTTTC CASSLRVAVNSGANVLTF
- TRBD2 TRBJ2-2 TRBV5-4 TGTGCCAGCAGCGGGACTAAGAACACCGGGGAGCTGTTTTTT CASSGTKNTGELFF
- TRBD2 TRBJ2-1 TRBV7-2 TGTGCCAGCAGCACACCGCGGACTAGCCATGAGCAGTTCTTC CASSTPRTSHEQFF
- TRBD1 TRBJ1-5 TRBV18 TGTGCCAGCTCACCGCTCGATCAGGGGGCTGGCAATCAGCCCCAGCATTTT CASSPLDQGAGNQPQHF
- - TRBJ1-5 TRBV19 TGTGCCAGTAGTACCGCGTTGAAGCCCCAGCATTTT CASSTALKPQHF
- TRBD1 TRBJ2-3 TRBV2 TGTGCCAGCAGTCCCGGGACAGACTTATCAGATACGCAGTATTTT CASSPGTDLSDTQYF
- - TRBJ2-7 TRBV6-6 TGTGCCAGCTCCCCCGAACACCAGTCGTACGAGCAGTACTTC CASSPEHQSYEQYF
- TRBD2 TRBJ2-7 TRBV6-5 TGTGCCAGCACCTGGCGGGGGGTCTCCTACGAGCAGTACTTC CASTWRGVSYEQYF
- - TRBJ2-5 TRBV27 TGTGCCAGCACCCCGTCCGGAGGCTCGGGGGAGACCCAGTACTTC CASTPSGGSGETQYF
- - TRBJ1-1 TRBV27 TGTGCCAGCAGTTCGAATTCAGGCCGACACACTGAAGCTTTCTTT CASSSNSGRHTEAFF
- - TRBJ2-7 TRBV11-2 TGTGCCAGCAGCTCGGGGACACCCTCCTACGAGCAGTACTTC CASSSGTPSYEQYF
- - TRBJ1-4 TRBV6-5 TGTGCCAGCAGTTACCGGGGAGGGGATGAAAAACTGTTTTTT CASSYRGGDEKLFF
- - TRBJ2-7 TRBV4-3 TGCGCCAGCAGCCAAGACTCCGGACAGAACTACGAGCAGTACTTC CASSQDSGQNYEQYF
- TRBD2 TRBJ2-7 TRBV6-6 TGTGCCAGCAGTAGGGCTAGCGGGGAAAGGTACGAGCAGTACTTC CASSRASGERYEQYF
- TRBD2 TRBJ2-7 TRBV2 TGTGCCAGCAGCGTCCCGGGACTAGCGGGGGAGGATGGCAAGCAGTACTTC CASSVPGLAGEDGKQYF
once - TRBJ2-2 TRBV30 TGTGCCTGGAGTTCGGCCGGGGAGCTGTTTTTT CAWSSAGELFF
- - TRBJ1-2 TRBV5-4 TGTGCCAGCAGCTCACAGAGGGAGTCCAACTATGGCTACACCTTC CASSSQRESNYGYTF
- - TRBJ2-2 TRBV2 TGTGCCAGCAGCCACAGGGAGTTTGACACCGGGGAGCTGTTTTTT CASSHREFDTGELFF
- TRBD1 TRBJ1-5 TRBV7-2 TGTGCCAGCAGCCCGAGTACAGGGGATCAGCCCCAGCATTTT CASSPSTGDQPQHF
- TRBD1 TRBJ1-2 TRBV2 TGTGCCAGCAGAGGGACAGGGGCGGGAGGCTACACCTTC CASRGTGAGGYTF
- TRBD1 TRBJ1-1 TRBV29-1 TGCAGCGCCGGACAGGGGGCGGGCACTGAAGCTTTCTTT CSAGQGAGTEAFF
- - TRBJ1-2 TRBV5-1 TGCGCCAGCAGCACGAAGCAGGGAACCGATAATGGCTACACCTTC CASSTKQGTDNGYTF
- - TRBJ2-5 TRBV9 TGTGCCAGCAGCGTAGAGACTAATCAAGAGACCCAGTACTTC CASSVETNQETQYF
- TRBD1 TRBJ2-5 TRBV14 TGTGCCAGCAGCCCGGGACAGAGGAAAGAGACCCAGTACTTC CASSPGQRKETQYF
- - TRBJ1-2 TRBV5-1 TGCGCCAGCAGCTTGGACGGTGTCTATGGCTACACCTTC CASSLDGVYGYTF
- - TRBJ2-3 TRBV6-1 TGTGCCAGCAGTGAGGTTGAGCGAGTCACAGATACGCAGTATTTT CASSEVERVTDTQYF
- - TRBJ1-2 TRBV11-2 TGTGCCAGCAGCTGGCCGGACAGCTATGGCTACACCTTC CASSWPDSYGYTF
- TRBD1 TRBJ1-2 TRBV12-3/TRBV12-4 TGTGCCAGCAGTCAGGACAGGGTCGGCTACACCTTC CASSQDRVGYTF
- TRBD2 TRBJ2-3 TRBV5-1 TGCGCCAGCAGCTTAAGCGGGGGGGCCGCAGATACGCAGTATTTT CASSLSGGAADTQYF